Included here is one TCR beta chain sequence, with context. Combining a sample-barcoded 5' primer with a J-beta primer mix, a second PCR ran for roughly 7 to 12 cycles. TCRdb processed the 5' RACE reads anew with MiXCR; each CDR3 protein has one entry. The table shows 750,000 to 950,000 distinct CDR3 sequences, with 25% to 30% occurring only once. The data belong to a study of blood T cells in healthy people across ages. Germline V gives CDR1 SGHVS, CDR2 FQNEAQ. The CDR3 totals 15 residues. V gave up 0 bases and J gave up 10 bases, with 16 bases separating them. They isolated at least 7 million PBMCs from each sample. These data also formed part of another study, on T cells of mothers and their children.

This clonotype originated in a woman aged 40 to 50 in good health. V usage is TRBV7-8 and J usage is TRBJ2-1, with D unclear. Sequenced material: blood. The CDR3: CASSLASVGFNEQFF. Here the CDR3 DNA reads TGTGCCAGCAGCTTAGCCTCTGTAGGGTTCAACGAGCAGTTCTTC. The full variable domain, completed using reference TRBV7-8 and TRBJ2-1, is GAGVSQSPRYKVAKRGQDVALRCDPISGHVSLFWYQQALGQGPEFLTYFQNEAQLDKSGLPSDRFFAERPEGSVSTLKIQRTQQEDSAVYLCASSLASVGFNEQFFGPGTRLTVL.